What follows describes a single T cell receptor beta chain. The source of the sample is a study of blood T cell repertoires in COVID-19. Study overall: Sources were T cells, B-cell-depleted T cells, or PBMCs; the material itself was cDNA or gDNA.

Authors' analysis steps: How many nucleated cells were present was estimated from reference gene primer amplification. Generated by immunoSEQ multiplex PCR, the TCRdb table keeps only in-frame clones and is missing some. The D gene and trimming were derived from the DNA, and the V and J assignments and clone size from that table. The sample lists around 300,000 clones; approximately 83% were seen once. The V end was cut by 0 bases, the J end by 4 bases, with 13 bases between. Germline V gives CDR1 SGHRS, CDR2 YFSETQ. This CDR3 has 15 amino acids. Sequenced material: peripheral blood. J is TRBJ1-2 and V is TRBV5-1; D possibly corresponds to TRBD1 (5 bases). The source is a woman aged 25 to 45 who had recovered from COVID-19. This CDR3 is CASSLGQAGGYGYTF. The CDR3 coding sequence is TGCGCCAGCAGCTTGGGGCAGGCCGGGGGCTATGGCTACACCTTC. The complete variable domain, with remaining parts taken from reference TRBV5-1 and TRBJ1-2, reads KAGVTQTPRYLIKTRGQQVTLSCSPISGHRSVSWYQQTPGQGLQFLFEYFSETQRNKGNFPGRFSGRQFSNSRSEMNVSTLELGDSALYLCASSLGQAGGYGYTFGSGTRLTVV.